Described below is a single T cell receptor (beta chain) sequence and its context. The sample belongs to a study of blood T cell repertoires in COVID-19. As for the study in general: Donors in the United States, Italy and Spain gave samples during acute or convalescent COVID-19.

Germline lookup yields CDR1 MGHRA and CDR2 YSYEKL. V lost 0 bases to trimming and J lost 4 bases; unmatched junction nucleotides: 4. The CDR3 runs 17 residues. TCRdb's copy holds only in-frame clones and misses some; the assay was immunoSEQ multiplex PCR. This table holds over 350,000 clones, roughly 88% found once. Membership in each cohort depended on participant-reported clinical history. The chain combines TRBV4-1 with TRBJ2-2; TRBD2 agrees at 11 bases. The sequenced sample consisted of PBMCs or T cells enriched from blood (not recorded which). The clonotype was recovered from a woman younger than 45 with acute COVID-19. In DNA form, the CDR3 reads TGCGCCAGCAGCCAAGATAGCGGGGGGGGACGCACCGGGGAGCTGTTTTTT. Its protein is CASSQDSGGGRTGELFF.